The 6 T cell receptor beta chains presented below share a single source sample, sequenced in a study of T cell responses to AZD1222 COVID-19 vaccine. Data came from immunoSEQ multiplex PCR; TCRdb stores just in-frame clones and leaves some out. The sample holds roughly 79,000 clones, about 92% seen once. Material: peripheral blood, obtained on day 0 of MenACWY control vaccination. These receptor sequences come from an adult in good health.

The V call is TRBV18, the J call TRBJ2-5, with 8 bases identical to TRBD1. The CDR3 totals 15 residues. CDR1 is KGHSH and CDR2 is LQKENI in the germline V gene. V shed 5 bases and J 4 bases; nucleotides not matched to a gene: 9. The CDR3 DNA sequence: TGTGCCAGCTCAGCTTACAACCAGGGGGCAGAGACCCAGTACTTC. It yields the protein CASSAYNQGAETQYF. The full variable domain, completed using reference TRBV18 and TRBJ2-5, is NAGVMQNPRHLVRRRGQEARLRCSPMKGHSHVYWYRQLPEEGLKFMVYLQKENIIDESGMPKERFSAEFPKEGPSILRIQQVVRGDSAAYFCASSAYNQGAETQYFGPGTRLLVL.

This chain connects TRBV3-1 (or the pseudogene TRBV3-2) to TRBJ1-4; D remains ambiguous. V lost 0 bases and J 0 bases, leaving 8 bases between the germline ends. The CDR3 contains 16 residues. Germline V CDR1 and CDR2: LGHDT, YNNKEL (reference sequence). The CDR3 sequence is CASSQEVRATNEKLFF. CDR3 coding DNA: TGTGCCAGCAGCCAAGAGGTAAGAGCAACTAATGAAAAACTGTTTTTT.

The V and J genes are TRBV7-7 and TRBJ1-6; 8 bases are shared with TRBD1. V lost 7 bases, J lost 4 bases, and 15 bases stayed unmatched. Germline CDR1 SSHAT, CDR2 FNYEAQ (reference sequence). The length of the CDR3 is 18 residues. The CDR3 protein is CASNTSYRGNVYNSPLHF. For the CDR3, the DNA is TGTGCCAGCAACACCTCGTACAGGGGGAACGTATATAATTCACCCCTCCACTTT.

In this sample, this clone turned up once. The gene calls are TRBV28 and TRBJ2-5; 8 bases match TRBD1. Germline values: CDR1 MDHEN, CDR2 SYDVKM. Trimming at V came to 3 bases and at J to 2 bases, leaving 5 bases not matched to a gene. This CDR3 comprises 15 residues. CDR3 bases: TGTGCCAGCAGTTTGCTCCAGGGGGCACAAGAGACCCAGTACTTC. Amino acids: CASSLLQGAQETQYF.

The gene calls are TRBV27 and TRBJ2-7; D unresolved. The germline CDR1 and CDR2 sequences are MNHEY and SMNVEV (reference sequence). The CDR3 totals 14 residues. Trimming took 4 bases from V and 1 from J, leaving 11 bases between them. The CDR3 nucleotides are TGTGCCAGCAGTTGGTTGGCTTCGTCCTACGAGCAGTACTTC. Translated: CASSWLASSYEQYF.

This rearrangement joins TRBV9 to TRBJ1-1; D unclear. The CDR3 loop spans 13 amino acids. V was shortened by 4 bases and J by 3 bases, with 10 bases between the two germline ends. Germline CDR1 and CDR2: SGDLS and YYNGEE. The CDR3 DNA sequence: TGTGCCAGCAGCCTATCAGCCGACACTGAAGCTTTCTTT. Amino acids: CASSLSADTEAFF.